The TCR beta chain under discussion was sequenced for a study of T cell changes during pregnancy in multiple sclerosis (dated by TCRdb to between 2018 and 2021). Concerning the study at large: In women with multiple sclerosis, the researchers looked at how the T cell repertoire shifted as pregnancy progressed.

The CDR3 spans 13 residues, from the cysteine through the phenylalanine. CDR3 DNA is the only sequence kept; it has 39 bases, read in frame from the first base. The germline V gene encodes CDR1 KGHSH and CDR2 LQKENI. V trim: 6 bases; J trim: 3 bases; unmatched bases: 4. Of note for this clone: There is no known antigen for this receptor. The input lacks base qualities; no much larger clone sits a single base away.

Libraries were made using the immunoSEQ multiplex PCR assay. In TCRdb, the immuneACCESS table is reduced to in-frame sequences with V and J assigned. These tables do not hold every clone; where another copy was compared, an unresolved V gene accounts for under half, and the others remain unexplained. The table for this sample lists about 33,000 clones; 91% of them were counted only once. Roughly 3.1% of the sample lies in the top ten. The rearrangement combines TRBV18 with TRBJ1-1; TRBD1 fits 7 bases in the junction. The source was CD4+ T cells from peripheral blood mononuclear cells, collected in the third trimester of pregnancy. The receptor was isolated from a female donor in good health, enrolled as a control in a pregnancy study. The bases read TGTGCCAGCTCGCCAGGGGGGGACACTGAAGCTTTCTTT. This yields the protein CASSPGGDTEAFF.